This T cell receptor beta chain comes out of a study of blood T cell repertoires in COVID-19. The overall study: The samples span acute and convalescent COVID-19 from the United States, Italy and Spain. PBMCs, B-cell-depleted T cells, or T cells provided the cDNA or gDNA that made up the material.

Per the original methods: Estimation of nucleated cell counts was performed using reference gene primer amplification. Method: immunoSEQ multiplex PCR; TCRdb's copy keeps in-frame clones and lacks some. That table is the source of V, J and clone size, and D and trimming were worked out from the DNA. The sample includes 100,000 to 150,000 clones, roughly 84% of them seen just once. In its sample, this clone was seen a few times. This CDR3 is built from 15 residues. CDR1 and CDR2 (germline): SGHTA, FQGNSA. V dropped 4 bases and J dropped 2 bases, with 12 bases sitting between them. The source material was peripheral blood. This TCR was recovered from a woman aged 80 or over with acute or convalescent COVID-19. The rearrangement uses TRBV7-2 and TRBJ1-3, with D possibly being TRBD1 (6 bases). CDR3 sequence (DNA): TGTGCCAGCAGCTCAACAGGGATTCCTGGAAACACCATATATTTT. Its protein product is CASSSTGIPGNTIYF.